Reported below is one T cell receptor beta chain. This clonotype was counted between two and nine times. Its antigen is still unknown. Nothing much larger sits one base from this clone, and base qualities are not available. The data are from a study of regulatory T cells in long-lasting Graves disease (TCRdb year 2021). For the study in its entirety: Newly diagnosed Graves' disease patients had taken antithyroid drugs for less than 3 months. Patients with persistent Graves' disease were compared with patients with newly diagnosed Graves' disease using TCR sequencing and RNA sequencing of peripheral blood. The study was registered as a clinical trial and conducted in China. TCR sequencing covered some 13 persistent and around 20 newly diagnosed Graves' disease patients, 33 samples in total.

Taken with the paper, the label for time point translates to: newly diagnosed GD, antithyroid drugs for less than 3 months. For both TCR sequencing and RNA sequencing, RNA was extracted from PBMCs in TRIzol. The diagnosis of Graves' disease followed American Thyroid Association guidelines. The patients came from an endocrinology department in Xi'an, China. From each patient, around 9 milliliters of peripheral blood was collected into an EDTA anticoagulant tube. PBMCs were isolated by Ficoll Paque Plus density gradient separation without further T cell sorting. RNA quality was checked with an Agilent 2100 Bioanalyzer and agarose gel, and concentration with a NanoDrop 2000. The study at large found these results: A larger number of public clonotypes was shared among persistent patients (around 2,700) than among newly diagnosed patients (roughly 970). Only the TCR beta chain was sequenced and analyzed. The small sample size was acknowledged by the authors as a limitation that may reduce accuracy. TRBV28, TRBJ1-2 and TRBJ2-5 were preferentially used in persistent disease, while TRBV20-1 and TRBJ2-1 were favored in newly diagnosed disease. The study examined only peripheral blood because the primary lesion, thyroid tissue, could not be accessed. Compared with newly diagnosed patients, patients with persistent Graves' disease had lower TCR Shannon entropy and fewer highly expanded clones, which suggests clonal expansion.

Receptors were amplified or captured by multiplex PCR. TCRdb shows the sequencer as Illumina HiSeq 4000. iRepertoire HTBI primers and Arm-PCR amplification of CDR3 regions were used to construct TCR beta libraries. Before sequencing, the PCR products underwent gel purification. From the authors' description of their analysis: A total of fewer than 70 TRBV and about 13 TRBJ segments were identified across samples and were used for gene usage analysis of CDR3 amino acid clonotypes. COPE and FqMerger were used to merge filtered high-quality paired reads into contigs. BLAST was used to align contigs to the IMGT TRBV, TRBD and TRBJ reference genes, and CDR3 was defined following IMGT. Clonotypes above 0.1% frequency were classified as highly expanded clones. Repertoire diversity was measured by Shannon entropy, and V-J evenness by the Gini coefficient. Clonotypes shared by more than one individual were considered public. TCRdb applied fastp at Q25 and MiXCR to the public reads, then kept only in-frame beta chains. All rows with the same CDR3 protein become a single entry with the most common DNA and genes. TCRdb's processing, not the authors', yielded these V and J calls. This sample is represented by some 500,000 distinct CDR3 sequences; roughly 14% of them were singletons. Clones ranked in the top ten supply about 9.1% of the sample.

A distance of 6 bases separates the germline ends of V and J, which lose 1 base and 3 bases respectively. The CDR3 holds 13 amino acids from the cysteine to the phenylalanine. The CDR3 DNA has 39 bases and is translated from base 1. CDR1 is given as LGHNT and CDR2 as FRNRAP, both from the germline V gene. Separately, the same data were catalogued under a study of T cells in Graves' hyperthyroidism and ophthalmopathy. The second source states: A patient counted as having stable Graves' hyperthyroidism if no progression to ophthalmopathy occurred over 18 months of follow-up. The hyperthyroidism patients were between 18 and 65 years old and newly diagnosed, with a disease duration of less than 2 months. Any patient with an uncontrolled infection, another autoimmune disease, pregnancy or lactation was excluded. Clinical symptoms, serum thyroxine and TRAb, thyroid ultrasound, and orbital computed tomography formed the basis for the diagnoses. For the first round of RT-PCR on the TCR CDR3, the HTBI primer set was used together with the Qiagen OneStep RT-PCR kit. Most expanded thyroid clonotypes (frequency above 0.001) were also detected in blood, a finding suggesting that blood repertoires may reflect thyroid immune responses. A 13 V-J signature model separated ophthalmopathy from stable hyperthyroidism, with approximately 86% sensitivity and just under 84% specificity in cross-validation and 80%/75% in testing. In validation, progression to ophthalmopathy was predicted by the model with 70.59% sensitivity and roughly 76% specificity, a median of about 6.8 months before onset. To identify distinguishing TCR V-J signatures, a discovery cohort of around 98 patients was used, comprising 43 with Graves' ophthalmopathy and 55 to 65 with stable Graves' hyperthyroidism. An independent validation cohort of some 18 hyperthyroidism patients and some 15 patients who later progressed to ophthalmopathy tested prospective prediction of ophthalmopathy. For training and testing, the 80 to 100 patients in the discovery cohort were randomly divided in a 7:3 ratio. The study also compared thyroid tissue and blood T-cell repertoires from over 5 Graves' hyperthyroidism patients. After sampling, hyperthyroidism patients received methimazole starting at 30 mg daily, and ophthalmopathy patients received high-dose intravenous methylprednisolone. Libraries were constructed in a second round of multiplex PCR, after which size selection and purification were performed. Paired-end sequencing of the libraries was performed with 100 bp reads on an Illumina HiSeq2000. SOAPnuke was used to process the raw data, with reads discarded if the reads contained adapters or uncalled bases, had a mean Phred below 15, or lacked an exact constant-primer or identifier match. High-quality paired reads were merged using COPE v1.2.5, and each unique nucleotide sequence was defined as a clonotype. MiTCR v1.1 was used to align the clonotypes against IMGT TRBV, TRBD and TRBJ reference segments. Only V-J combinations with frequency above 0.0001, covering 99% to 99.2% of repertoires, were analysed. A TCS score was defined as the ratio between F50 (clonal expansion) and ExV (chaos), using BLOSUM62-based TCRdist between CDR3 peptides within each V-J. Welch's t-statistics and random forest reduced roughly 540 V-J features to about 13, which were used in a naive Bayes classifier (R e1071). No statistical method was used to set the sample size in advance, and investigators knew the group allocation. TCR Vbeta CDR3 sequencing of fewer than 150 peripheral blood samples (roughly 43 ophthalmopathy, about 74 hyperthyroidism and 17 progressor patients) is reported in the paper.

Here the sequenced sample was peripheral blood mononuclear cells (PBMCs), taken at new diagnosis, from a patient treated with antithyroid drugs. Rearrangement joined TRBV12-5 to TRBJ1-2, and possibly TRBD1, on 5 matching bases. The source of this sequence is a man younger than 40 with Graves disease. Donor details come from another sample of the same person, matched by shared clones. At the DNA level, the sequence is TGTGCTAGTGGTTTGGGGGGGGACTATGGCTACACCTTC. Translated, this gives CASGLGGDYGYTF.